The 28 T cell receptor beta chains below all came from one sample that was sequenced in a study of OX40 agonist ivuxolimab in advanced cancers. TCRdb's copy holds only in-frame clones and misses some; the assay was immunoSEQ multiplex PCR. This sample has around 67,000 clones; roughly 90% occur once, and the top ten carry roughly 2.2%. The sequencing used CD4+ or CD8+ T cells sorted from blood, collected in a trial of the OX40 agonist ivuxolimab. Every receptor here comes from an adult with an advanced solid tumor such as melanoma, head and neck, liver or kidney cancer.

V usage is TRBV7-8 and J usage is TRBJ2-5; D not resolved. Per germline, CDR1 SGHVS and CDR2 FQNEAQ. The CDR3 is made up of 13 amino acids. Trimming stripped 3 bases from V and 5 bases from J, with 10 bases between. CDR3 region: CASSLGTRETQYF. The CDR3, as DNA: TGTGCCAGCAGCTTGGGCACAAGGGAGACCCAGTACTTC. Together with reference TRBV7-8 and TRBJ2-5, the CDR3 gives the full variable domain: GAGVSQSPRYKVAKRGQDVALRCDPISGHVSLFWYQQALGQGPEFLTYFQNEAQLDKSGLPSDRFFAERPEGSVSTLKIQRTQQEDSAVYLCASSLGTRETQYFGPGTRLLVL.

The chain combines TRBV5-1 with TRBJ1-4; unclear D gene. From germline, CDR1 is SGHRS and CDR2 YFSETQ. The CDR3 consists of 14 residues. Trimming removed 0 bases from V and 1 base from J, with 4 bases in between. CDR3 bases: TGCGCCAGCAGCTTGGTGGGAACTAATGAAAAACTGTTTTTT. Translation gives CASSLVGTNEKLFF.

This clone was counted once. The chain couples TRBV7-9 to TRBJ1-1; no firm D call. The V and J ends lost 5 bases and 0 bases respectively, with 10 bases between them. The CDR3 runs to 14 residues. Looked up from germline, CDR1 is SEHNR and CDR2 is FQNEAQ (reference sequence). CDR3 loop: CASSRGTLNTEAFF. The CDR3 nucleotides read TGTGCCAGCAGCCGGGGAACCCTGAACACTGAAGCTTTCTTT.

The chain has TRBV19 and TRBJ2-1; D gene ambiguous. Trimming removed 4 bases at V and 6 bases at J, with 19 bases between. Per the germline V gene, CDR1 is LNHDA and CDR2 is SQIVND (reference sequence). The CDR3 extends over 16 amino acids. The CDR3 DNA sequence: TGTGCCAGTAGTAGAACCGGGTCCCTTAGCCGCAATGAGCAGTTCTTC. Translated: CASSRTGSLSRNEQFF.

This clone was seen only a few times. The chain uses TRBV6-5 and TRBJ1-1, with D tentatively TRBD1 (5 bases). The CDR3 loop spans 13 amino acids. Germline loops: CDR1 MNHEY, CDR2 SVGAGI. Trimming removed 6 bases from V and 5 bases from J, with 13 bases in between. CDR3 protein: CASRKGRGTEAFF. DNA of the CDR3: TGTGCCAGCAGGAAGGGGCGAGGGACTGAAGCTTTCTTT.

This chain connects TRBV5-1 to TRBJ1-1, with a possible D match to TRBD1 (6 bases). The V gene lost 4 bases and the J gene lost 3 bases, with 16 bases spanning the gap. CDR1 is SGHRS, CDR2 YFSETQ, per germline. The CDR3 runs 15 residues. CDR3 nucleotide sequence: TGCGCCAGCAGCCTCCGACAGGCGGGGGACACTGAAGCTTTCTTT. Translated, it gives CASSLRQAGDTEAFF.

The chain joins TRBV7-3 to TRBJ2-2, with TRBD1 matching 7 bases. There are 14 residues in the CDR3. Per the germline V gene, CDR1 is SGHTA and CDR2 is FQGTGA. The V segment lost 5 bases and the J segment 5 bases; nucleotides outside the gene matches: 5. Written as DNA, the CDR3 is TGTGCCAGCAGCGCCGACAGGGATACCGGGGAGCTGTTTTTT. Encoded protein: CASSADRDTGELFF.

This rearrangement joins TRBV11-1 to TRBJ2-7; D remains ambiguous. The CDR3 loop spans 14 amino acids. Trimming shortened V by 4 bases and J by 7 bases, and 17 bases separated the two germline ends. CDR1 and CDR2 from the germline V gene are SGHAT and FQDESV (reference sequence). The CDR3, as DNA: TGTGCCAGCAGCTCCCCGAGAGGAAAGAGAGAGCAGTACTTC. It specifies CASSSPRGKREQYF.

V and J are TRBV7-6 and TRBJ2-2; D gene uncertain. This CDR3 region has 13 residues. CDR1 and CDR2 from the germline V gene are SGHVS and FNYEAQ. V was cut by 2 bases and J by 7 bases, with 8 bases left in between. CDR3 nucleotide sequence: TGTGCCAGCAGCTTAAATCACGGCGGGGAGCTGTTTTTT. It yields the protein CASSLNHGGELFF. Supplemented by reference TRBV7-6 and TRBJ2-2, the full variable domain reads GAGVSQSPRYKVTKRGQDVALRCDPISGHVSLYWYRQALGQGPEFLTYFNYEAQQDKSGLPNDRFSAERPEGSISTLTIQRTEQRDSAMYRCASSLNHGGELFFGEGSRLTVL.

The chain employs TRBV9 and TRBJ1-3; D unresolved. Between the trimmed V and J ends, which lost 2 bases and 0 bases, there was a span of 12 bases. The CDR3 totals 16 residues. In germline, CDR1 is SGDLS, CDR2 YYNGEE. The CDR3 nucleotides are TGTGCCAGCAGCGTTCAGGCGGCAACCTCTGGAAACACCATATATTTT. This encodes CASSVQAATSGNTIYF.

The chain carries TRBV4-1 and TRBJ2-7, with 7 positions matching TRBD1. This CDR3 has 15 amino acids. Germline assignment: CDR1 MGHRA and CDR2 YSYEKL. After removal of 4 bases from V and 4 bases from J, the junction contained 10 bases not matched to a gene. CDR3 DNA: TGCGCCAGCAGCCTGCGACAGGGTGAGGGATACGAGCAGTACTTC. Residues: CASSLRQGEGYEQYF.

The chain recombines TRBV6-1 with TRBJ2-5; D remains unclear. The CDR3 is made up of 12 amino acids. Trimming shortened V by 6 bases and J by 2 bases, and 7 bases separated the two germline ends. In germline, CDR1 is MNHNS, CDR2 SASEGT. The chain's CDR3 is CASRQTQETQYF. The CDR3 coding sequence is TGTGCCAGCAGACAGACACAAGAGACCCAGTACTTC.

The V gene is TRBV18, the J gene TRBJ2-5; D is perhaps TRBD2 (6 bases). Trimming left V 3 bases short and J 5 bases short, with 13 bases between. The CDR3 has 14 amino acids. Germline V gene sequence: CDR1 KGHSH, CDR2 LQKENI. CDR3 nucleotide sequence: TGTGCCAGCTCACCGGCTGGGAGGCGGGAGACCCAGTACTTC. Translating gives CASSPAGRRETQYF.

In nucleotides, the CDR3 is TGCGCCAGCAAGAGGACTAGCGGGAGGACCGGGGAGCTGTTTTTT. Translating gives CASKRTSGRTGELFF. The chain carries TRBV5-1 and TRBJ2-2; 14 nucleotides match TRBD2. Unmatched junction bases numbered 3, after V lost 6 bases and J lost 5 bases. This CDR3 region has 15 residues. From germline, CDR1 is SGHRS and CDR2 YFSETQ.

The V and J genes are TRBV5-6 and TRBJ2-1; TRBD2 matches 7 bases. The CDR3 has 15 residues. Germline V gene sequence: CDR1 SGHDT, CDR2 YYEEEE. V shed 4 bases, J shed 4 bases, and the junction held 8 bases outside the gene matches. In nucleotides, the CDR3 is TGTGCCAGCAGCACCGGACTAGGAAGATACAATGAGCAGTTCTTC. Translated: CASSTGLGRYNEQFF.

This chain joins TRBV5-6 and TRBJ2-5; TRBD2 agrees at 15 bases. The ends lost 3 bases at V and 2 bases at J; junction bases unmatched: 5. Germline-derived CDR1 and CDR2 are SGHDT and YYEEEE. This CDR3 contains 17 residues. The CDR3 nucleotides read TGTGCCAGCAGCTGGGGACTAGCGGGGGGCAATCAAGAGACCCAGTACTTC. Translated: CASSWGLAGGNQETQYF.

The chain has TRBV7-2 and TRBJ2-5; perhaps TRBD2 as D (7 bases). Germline V gene data show CDR1 as SGHTA and CDR2 as FQGNSA. V lost 6 bases and J 5 bases, leaving 19 bases between the germline ends. The CDR3 has 15 amino acids. The CDR3 reads CASRGGGRWAETQYF. Written as DNA, the CDR3 is TGTGCCAGCAGAGGGGGGGGAAGGTGGGCGGAGACCCAGTACTTC.

The genes are TRBV5-1 and TRBJ2-5; D is unresolved. The CDR3 length is 11 residues. Per the germline V gene, CDR1 is SGHRS and CDR2 is YFSETQ. Trimming shortened V by 2 bases and J by 1 base, and 0 bases separated the two germline ends. The CDR3 spells CASSFQETQYF. CDR3 in DNA: TGCGCCAGCAGCTTCCAAGAGACCCAGTACTTC.

The V call is TRBV2, the J call TRBJ2-3; 8 bases agree with TRBD2. Germline V lookup: CDR1 SNHLY, CDR2 FYNNEI. The CDR3 spans 15 residues. The V and J ends lost 3 bases and 2 bases, in that order; junction bases with no gene match: 4. CDR3 nucleotides: TGTGCCAGCAGTGAGTTAGCGGGGTTCACAGATACGCAGTATTTT. Its protein is CASSELAGFTDTQYF.

The chain is built from TRBV7-2 and TRBJ1-4; maybe TRBD1 (6 bases). This CDR3 is built from 13 residues. Deletions cut 5 bases from V and 8 bases from J, with 12 bases between. Per the germline V gene, CDR1 is SGHTA and CDR2 is FQGNSA. CDR3 nucleotide sequence: TGTGCCAGCAGCCTGGGACATCTAGAAAAACTGTTTTTT. Translating it yields CASSLGHLEKLFF.

As concerns this clone: Germline and junction disagree at one end, which may indicate a read error. The chain combines TRBV5-6 with TRBJ1-5; TRBD1 might be the D (5 bases). Per the germline V gene, CDR1 is SGHDT and CDR2 is YYEEEE. The CDR3 is made up of 14 amino acids. CDR3 region: CASSLGEARGPANF. The DNA of the CDR3 is TGTGCCAGCAGCTTGGGAGAGGCGCGGGGCCCGGCGAATTTT.

The chain carries TRBV7-9 and TRBJ1-1; possible D gene TRBD1, 5 bases. From germline, CDR1 is SEHNR and CDR2 FQNEAQ (reference sequence). V was clipped by 2 bases and J by 5 bases, with 12 bases between them. This CDR3 contains 14 residues. Here the CDR3 DNA reads TGTGCCAGCAGCTTAATTCAGGGTGAAACTGAAGCTTTCTTT. It specifies CASSLIQGETEAFF.

The chain has TRBV7-9 and TRBJ2-7; D is ambiguous. Germline CDR1 SEHNR, CDR2 FQNEAQ (reference sequence). V was cut by 5 bases and J by 6 bases, with 11 bases left in between. This CDR3 spans 12 amino acids. Written as DNA, the CDR3 is TGTGCCAGCAGCCCTACAGACGGCGAGCAGTACTTC. It yields the protein CASSPTDGEQYF.

The chain employs TRBV7-2 and TRBJ1-5, with 10 bases identical to TRBD1. CDR3 size: 16 residues. With 3 bases clipped from V and 6 bases from J, the junction kept 8 bases outside the gene matches. Germline V gives CDR1 SGHTA, CDR2 FQGNSA. The CDR3 bases are TGTGCCAGCAGCTTGACGACAGGGGGCCTTAGTCAGCCCCAGCATTTT. It specifies CASSLTTGGLSQPQHF.

The count of this clone is one. The CDR3 DNA reads as TGTGCCAGCAGCACCCCGGGAGGGGGGTATGGCTACACCTTC. Its protein product is CASSTPGGGYGYTF. J is TRBJ1-2 and V is TRBV5-5, with D possibly being TRBD1 (6 bases). Looked up from germline, CDR1 is SGHKS and CDR2 is YYEKEE (reference sequence). This CDR3 region has 14 residues. V lost 4 bases and J lost 5, with 15 bases in between.

The CDR3 protein is CASGPPGETQYF. CDR3 DNA: TGTGCTAGTGGCCCCCCAGGGGAGACCCAGTACTTC. V gene TRBV12-5 combines with J gene TRBJ2-5, with a possible D match to TRBD1 (5 bases). This CDR3 is 12 amino acids long. From germline, CDR1 is LGHNT and CDR2 FRNRAP. V was clipped by 6 bases and J by 5 bases, with 10 bases between them. Looking up the rest from reference TRBV12-5 and TRBJ2-5 gives the full variable domain: DARVTQTPRHKVTEMGQEVTMRCQPILGHNTVFWYRQTMMQGLELLAYFRNRAPLDDSGMPKDRFSAEMPDATLATLKIQPSEPRDSAVYFCASGPPGETQYFGPGTRLLVL.

The V gene is TRBV5-1, the J gene TRBJ2-3; 14 bases map to TRBD2. With 4 bases clipped from V and 6 bases from J, the junction kept 7 bases outside the gene matches. This CDR3 has 16 amino acids. Per germline, CDR1 SGHRS and CDR2 YFSETQ. CDR3 in amino acids: CASSLGLAGEWDTQYF. CDR3 nucleotide sequence: TGCGCCAGCAGCCTGGGACTAGCGGGAGAGTGGGATACGCAGTATTTT.

The genes are TRBV28 and TRBJ2-3, with 10 positions matching TRBD1. The germline V gene encodes CDR1 MDHEN and CDR2 SYDVKM. The CDR3 runs 16 residues. V shed 2 bases and J 2 bases; nucleotides not matched to a gene: 4. The chain's CDR3 is CASSLMGQGFTDTQYF. Here the CDR3 DNA reads TGTGCCAGCAGTTTAATGGGACAGGGGTTCACAGATACGCAGTATTTT.